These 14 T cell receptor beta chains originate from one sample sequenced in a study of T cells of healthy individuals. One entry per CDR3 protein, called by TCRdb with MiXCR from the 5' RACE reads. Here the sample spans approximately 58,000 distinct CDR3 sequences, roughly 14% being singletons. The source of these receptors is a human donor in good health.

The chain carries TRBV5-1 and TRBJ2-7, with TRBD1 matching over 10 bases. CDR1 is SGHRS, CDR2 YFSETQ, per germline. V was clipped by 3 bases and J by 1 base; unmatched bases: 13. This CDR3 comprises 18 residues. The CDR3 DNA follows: TGCGCCAGCAGCTCATCCGGGACAGGGGAAAACCCTTCCTACGAGCAGTACTTC. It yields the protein CASSSSGTGENPSYEQYF.

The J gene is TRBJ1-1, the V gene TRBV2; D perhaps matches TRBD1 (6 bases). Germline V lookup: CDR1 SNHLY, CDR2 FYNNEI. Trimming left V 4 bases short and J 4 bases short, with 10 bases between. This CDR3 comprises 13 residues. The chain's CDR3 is CASSVTGLTEAFF. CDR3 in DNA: TGTGCCAGCAGTGTAACAGGGCTCACTGAAGCTTTCTTT.

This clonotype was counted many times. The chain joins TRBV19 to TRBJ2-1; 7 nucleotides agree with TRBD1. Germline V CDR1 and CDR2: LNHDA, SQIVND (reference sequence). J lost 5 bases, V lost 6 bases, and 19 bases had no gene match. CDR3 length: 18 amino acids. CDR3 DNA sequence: TGTGCCAGTAGACACCTGGGCCGGGGACAGAGAAGGGACAATGAGCAGTTCTTC. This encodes CASRHLGRGQRRDNEQFF.

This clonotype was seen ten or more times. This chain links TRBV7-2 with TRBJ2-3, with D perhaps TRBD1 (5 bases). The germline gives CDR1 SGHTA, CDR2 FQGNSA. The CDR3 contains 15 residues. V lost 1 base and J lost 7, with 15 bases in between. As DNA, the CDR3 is TGTGCCAGCAGCTTAGAGGGGCTCCTCACGCATACGCAGTATTTT. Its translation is CASSLEGLLTHTQYF.

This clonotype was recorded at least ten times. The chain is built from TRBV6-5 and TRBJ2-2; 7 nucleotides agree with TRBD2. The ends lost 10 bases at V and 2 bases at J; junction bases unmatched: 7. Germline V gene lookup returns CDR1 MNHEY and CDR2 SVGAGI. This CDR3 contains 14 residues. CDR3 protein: CATQRGPNTGELFF. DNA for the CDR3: TGTGCCACTCAGCGGGGACCCAACACCGGGGAGCTGTTTTTT.

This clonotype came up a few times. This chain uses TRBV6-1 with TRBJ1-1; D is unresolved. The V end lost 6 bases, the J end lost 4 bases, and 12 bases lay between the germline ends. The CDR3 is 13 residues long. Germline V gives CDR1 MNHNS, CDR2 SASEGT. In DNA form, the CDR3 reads TGTGCCAGCAGGAGAGGTGGGAGCACTGAAGCTTTCTTT. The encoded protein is CASRRGGSTEAFF.

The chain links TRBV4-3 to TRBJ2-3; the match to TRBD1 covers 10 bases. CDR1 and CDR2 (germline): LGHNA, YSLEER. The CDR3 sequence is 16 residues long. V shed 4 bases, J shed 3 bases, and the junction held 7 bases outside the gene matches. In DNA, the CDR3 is TGCGCCAGCAGCCCCTCGGGACAGGGGCGAACAGATACGCAGTATTTT. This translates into CASSPSGQGRTDTQYF.

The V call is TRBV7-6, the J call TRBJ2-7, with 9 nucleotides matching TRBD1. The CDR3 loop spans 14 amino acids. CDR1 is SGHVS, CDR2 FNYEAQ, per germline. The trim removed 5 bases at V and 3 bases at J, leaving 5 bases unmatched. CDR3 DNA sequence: TGTGCCAGCAGCCCACAGGGGGCAAACTACGAGCAGTACTTC. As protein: CASSPQGANYEQYF.

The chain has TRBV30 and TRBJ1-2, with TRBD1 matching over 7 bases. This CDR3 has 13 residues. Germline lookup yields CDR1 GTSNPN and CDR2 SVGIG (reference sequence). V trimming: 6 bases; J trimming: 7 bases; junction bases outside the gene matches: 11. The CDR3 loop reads CACQGTAAPGYTF. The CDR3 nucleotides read TGTGCCTGCCAGGGGACAGCGGCTCCTGGCTACACCTTC.

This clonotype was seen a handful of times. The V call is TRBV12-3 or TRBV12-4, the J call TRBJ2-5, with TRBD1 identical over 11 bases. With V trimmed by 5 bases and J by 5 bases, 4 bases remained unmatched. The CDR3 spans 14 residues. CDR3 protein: CASSRWDRGETQYF. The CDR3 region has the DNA TGTGCCAGCAGTCGCTGGGACAGGGGGGAGACCCAGTACTTC.

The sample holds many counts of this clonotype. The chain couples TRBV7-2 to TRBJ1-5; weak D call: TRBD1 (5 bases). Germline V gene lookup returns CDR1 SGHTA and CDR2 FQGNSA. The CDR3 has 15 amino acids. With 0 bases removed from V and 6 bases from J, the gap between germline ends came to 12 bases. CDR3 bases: TGTGCCAGCAGCTTAGCGCTAGGGGATTCTCAGCCCCAGCATTTT. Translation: CASSLALGDSQPQHF. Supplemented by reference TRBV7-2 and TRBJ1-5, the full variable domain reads GAGVSQSPSNKVTEKGKDVELRCDPISGHTALYWYRQSLGQGLEFLIYFQGNSAPDKSGLPSDRFSAERTGGSVSTLTIQRTQQEDSAVYLCASSLALGDSQPQHFGDGTRLSIL.

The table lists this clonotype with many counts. CDR3 nucleotide sequence: TGTGCCAGCAGCCAAGTCAGCTCCAGCACTGAAGCTTTCTTT. Its protein is CASSQVSSSTEAFF. The chain links TRBV14 to TRBJ1-1; unclear D gene. The CDR3 length is 14 residues. Germline assignment: CDR1 SGHDN and CDR2 FVKESK. Trimming left V 1 base short and J 4 bases short, with 10 bases between.

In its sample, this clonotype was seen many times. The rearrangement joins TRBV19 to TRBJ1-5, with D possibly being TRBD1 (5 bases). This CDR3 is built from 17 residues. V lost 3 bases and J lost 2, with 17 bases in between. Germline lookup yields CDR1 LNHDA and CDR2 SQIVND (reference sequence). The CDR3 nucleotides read TGTGCCAGTAGTATGAGGCAGGGAATTTCTGGCAATCAGCCCCAGCATTTT. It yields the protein CASSMRQGISGNQPQHF.

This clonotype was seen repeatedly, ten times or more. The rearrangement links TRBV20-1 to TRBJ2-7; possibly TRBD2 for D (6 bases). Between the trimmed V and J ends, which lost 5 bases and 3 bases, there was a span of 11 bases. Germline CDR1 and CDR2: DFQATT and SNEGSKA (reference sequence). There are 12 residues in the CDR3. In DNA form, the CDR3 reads TGCAGTGCTGGGGGGAAAGGCTACGAGCAGTACTTC. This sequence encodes CSAGGKGYEQYF.